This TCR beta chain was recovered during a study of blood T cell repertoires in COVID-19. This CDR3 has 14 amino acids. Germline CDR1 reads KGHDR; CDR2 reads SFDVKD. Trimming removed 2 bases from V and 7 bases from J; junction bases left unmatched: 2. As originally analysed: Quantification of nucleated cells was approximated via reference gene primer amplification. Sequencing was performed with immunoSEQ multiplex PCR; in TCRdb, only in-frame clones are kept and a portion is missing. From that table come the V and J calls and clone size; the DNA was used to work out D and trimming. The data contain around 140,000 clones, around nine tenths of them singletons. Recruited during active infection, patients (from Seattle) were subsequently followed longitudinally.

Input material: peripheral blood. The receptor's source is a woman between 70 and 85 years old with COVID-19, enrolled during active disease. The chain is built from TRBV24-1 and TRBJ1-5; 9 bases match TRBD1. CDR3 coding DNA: TGTGCCACCAGTGATTCGGACAGGGGCCAGCCCCAGCATTTT. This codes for CATSDSDRGQPQHF.